There are many counts of the clone carrying this TCR beta chain. The antigen remains unidentified. Criteria for exclusion of patients were uncontrolled infection, other autoimmune disease, pregnancy or lactation. The data were taken from a study of T cells in Graves' hyperthyroidism and ophthalmopathy. V shed 3 bases and J shed 2 bases, with 5 bases lying between them. CDR3 length equals 12 residues. Findings and caveats of the study: Blood also showed most of the thyroid clonotypes that were expanded above 0.001. Ophthalmopathy cases were set apart from stable hyperthyroidism by a 13 V-J model.

Authors of the study amplified TCR beta CDR3 regions from RNA transcripts. The HTBI set primed first-round TCR CDR3 RT-PCR. TCRdb called the multiplex PCR reads again in MiXCR, with one record for every CDR3 protein. The sample lists roughly 500,000 distinct CDR3 sequences; approximately 13% were seen once. The source material was blood. This receptor was identified in a woman aged 30 to 39 with Graves' hyperthyroidism that later progressed to Graves' ophthalmopathy. This sequence joins TRBV12-3 or TRBV12-4 and TRBJ2-7, with D hard to call. DNA of the CDR3: TGTGCCAGCAGTTTGTCCCCCTACGAGCAGTACTTC. It translates to CASSLSPYEQYF.